This TCR beta chain stems from a study of shared clonotypes between healthy human individuals. Study-wide context: The plates for each donor numbered three CD4 naive, three CD4 memory, two CD8 naive and one CD8 memory.

Between the trimmed V and J ends, which lost 5 bases and 5 bases, there was a span of 15 bases. The CDR3 covers 15 residues. Germline CDR1 and CDR2: MNHEY and SMNVEV (reference sequence). Method: immunoSEQ multiplex PCR; TCRdb's copy keeps in-frame clones and lacks some. Of about 2 million clones listed, approximately 94% were seen once; the top ten hold around 1%. Naive CD8 isolation took CD45RO-negative cells positively selected for CCR7 and excluded terminally differentiated effector memory CD45RA+ cells. The rearrangement links TRBV27 to TRBJ2-2; D remains unclear. The TCR was taken from a man in his late teens or twenties in good health. Specimen: naive CD8+ T cells sorted from blood. The CDR3 spells CASSPLRVSTGELFF. The CDR3 coding sequence is TGTGCCAGCAGTCCCCTTCGGGTATCGACCGGGGAGCTGTTTTTT.